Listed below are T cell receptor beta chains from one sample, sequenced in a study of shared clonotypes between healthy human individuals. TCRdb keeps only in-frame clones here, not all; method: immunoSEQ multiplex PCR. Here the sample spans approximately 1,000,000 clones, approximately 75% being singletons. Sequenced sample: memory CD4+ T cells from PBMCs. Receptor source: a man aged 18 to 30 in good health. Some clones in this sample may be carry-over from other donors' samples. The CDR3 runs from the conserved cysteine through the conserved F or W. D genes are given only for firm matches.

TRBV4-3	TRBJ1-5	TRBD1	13	CASSQAMGQGQHF
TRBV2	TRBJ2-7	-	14	CASSGIGPSGEQYF
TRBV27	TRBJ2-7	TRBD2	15	CASSPLAGGQREQYF
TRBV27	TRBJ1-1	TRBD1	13	CASRTGARTEAFF
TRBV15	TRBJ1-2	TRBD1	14	CATSREGQGYGYTF
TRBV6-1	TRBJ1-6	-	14	CASSVRGDNSPLHF
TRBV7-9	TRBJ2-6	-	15	CASSLRLSGANVLTF
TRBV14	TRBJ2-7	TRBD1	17	CASSRERGQGASYEQYF
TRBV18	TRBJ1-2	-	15	CASSPMTQPAYGYTF
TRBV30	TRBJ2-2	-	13	CAWSVPPLEELFF
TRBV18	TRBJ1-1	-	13	CASFYSKNTEAFF
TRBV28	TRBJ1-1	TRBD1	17	CASSLGPLGQGAYAAFF
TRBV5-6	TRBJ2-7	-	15	CASSLYTVDHYEQYF
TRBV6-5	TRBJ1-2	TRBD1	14	CASSSGQGAFGYTF
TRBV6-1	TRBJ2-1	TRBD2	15	CASSASGAYYNEQFF
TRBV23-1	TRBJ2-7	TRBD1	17	CASSQSWGQTPSHEQYF
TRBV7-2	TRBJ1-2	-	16	CASSLDPSTGPYGYTF
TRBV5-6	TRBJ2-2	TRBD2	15	CASSLYAGGTGELFF
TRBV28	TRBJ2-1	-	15	CASSLGGASYNEQFF
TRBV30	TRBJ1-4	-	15	CAWKLGGGWAEKLFF
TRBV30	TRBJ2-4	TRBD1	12	CAWSVQGNIQYF
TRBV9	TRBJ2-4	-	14	CASSPISGGNIQYF
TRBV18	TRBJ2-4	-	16	CASSPGPGSARNIQYF
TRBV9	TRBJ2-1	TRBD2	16	CASSVTGTTQYNEQFF
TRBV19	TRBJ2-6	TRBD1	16	CASRQGSGSGANVLTF
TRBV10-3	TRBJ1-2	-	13	CATCRVEGEGYTF
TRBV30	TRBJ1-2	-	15	CAWSVWGRERYGYTF
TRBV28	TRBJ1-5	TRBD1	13	CASYGQGVGPQHF
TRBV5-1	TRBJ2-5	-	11	CASGHGETQYF
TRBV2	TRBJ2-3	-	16	CASSEISGGGTDTQYF
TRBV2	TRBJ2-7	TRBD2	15	CASSEFRGRAVEQYF
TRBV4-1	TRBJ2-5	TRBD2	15	CASSQNSGGFETQYF
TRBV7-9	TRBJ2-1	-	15	CASSPKRVSYNEQFF
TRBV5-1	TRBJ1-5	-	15	CASSLAGVGNQPQHF
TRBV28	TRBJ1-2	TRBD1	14	CASSSPTGFYGYTF
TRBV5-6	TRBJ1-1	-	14	CASSLAPGNTEAFF
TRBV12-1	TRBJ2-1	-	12	CASSSRLAGQFF
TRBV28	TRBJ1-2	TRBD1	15	CASSSPTGGQYGYTF
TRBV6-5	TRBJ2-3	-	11	CASSYMDTQYF
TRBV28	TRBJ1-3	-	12	CASSRRGNTIYF
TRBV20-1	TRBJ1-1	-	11	CSATDRTEAFF
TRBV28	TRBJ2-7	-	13	CASSFGGLYEQYF
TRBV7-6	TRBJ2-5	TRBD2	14	CASSFTLAAKTQYF
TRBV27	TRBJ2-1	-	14	CASSLDLYSNEQFF
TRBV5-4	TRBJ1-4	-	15	CASSLATGENEKLFF
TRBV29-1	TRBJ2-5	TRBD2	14	CSVVLGGGQETQYF
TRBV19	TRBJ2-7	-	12	CASRRGTYEQYF
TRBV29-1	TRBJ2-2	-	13	CSAQTSLAGELFF
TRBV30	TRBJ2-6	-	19	CAWRDRGGQSRSGANVLTF
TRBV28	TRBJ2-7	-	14	CASSPPRGGHEQYF
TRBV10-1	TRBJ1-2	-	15	CASSESEDSRYGYTF
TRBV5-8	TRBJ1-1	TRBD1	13	CASRLDRTLEAFF
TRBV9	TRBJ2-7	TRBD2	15	CASSVGPSGTYEQYF
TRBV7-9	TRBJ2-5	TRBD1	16	CASSPRRDRGQETQYF
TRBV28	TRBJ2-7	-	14	CASSRLTGGYEQYF